The T cell receptor beta chain described here comes from a study of shared clonotypes between healthy human individuals. The table came from immunoSEQ multiplex PCR; TCRdb's copy has only in-frame clones and leaves some out. The sample has just over 2,000,000 clones, roughly 94% seen once. For this clone: Other DNA sequences of this sample code for an identical CDR3.

The CDR3 runs to 13 residues. CDR1 is SGHAT and CDR2 is FQNNGV in the germline V gene. Trimming left V 3 bases short and J 2 bases short, with 4 bases between. Donors had no recently reported acute infections or vaccinations and were HIV-negative. V and J are TRBV11-2 and TRBJ2-2, with D unresolved. This TCR was sampled from a man aged 18 to 35 in good health. Sequencing was done on a sample of naive CD4+ T cells sorted from blood. Stated subset: CD45RA+ positively selected. The CDR3 is CASSFSNTGELFF. CDR3 coding DNA: TGTGCCAGCAGCTTTTCTAACACCGGGGAGCTGTTTTTT.